This entry describes one T cell receptor (beta chain). PCR employed 60 Vbeta and 13 Jbeta primers. Clones were sequenced by immunoSEQ multiplex PCR, and TCRdb holds only the in-frame ones, with some missing. The table includes roughly 200,000 clones, approximately 84% detected once. The sample comes from a study of cytomegalovirus exposure and HLA in healthy donors. The CDR3 sequence is 16 residues long. The J segment lost 10 bases and the V segment lost 5 bases, leaving 11 bases of the junction unmatched. Germline-derived CDR1 and CDR2 are SGHTA and FQGTGA. The chain joins TRBV7-3 to TRBJ2-1, with 13 nucleotides matching TRBD2. This receptor was identified in a woman aged 40-49 years in good health and CMV-seronegative. Sequenced sample: PBMCs. This CDR3 reads CASSHTTSGGAKEQFF. In DNA, the CDR3 is TGTGCCAGCAGCCATACAACTAGCGGGGGGGCAAAGGAGCAGTTCTTC.